A selection of T cell receptor beta chains follows, all from one sample in a study of sequential checkpoint blockade in melanoma. Measured with immunoSEQ multiplex PCR; TCRdb has only the in-frame clones, and not every one. The sample records about 18,000 clones, about three fifths being singletons. Here the sequenced sample was CD8+ T cells sorted from blood (inferred from file names), taken from a patient given nivolumab and ipilimumab in sequence. These receptors were taken from a human donor with melanoma. The CDR3 runs from the conserved cysteine through the conserved F or W. Each record gives: clone size, CDR3 length, V gene, D gene, J gene, CDR3 protein, CDR3 DNA. D genes are given only for firm matches. Expanded clones get a size class; other rows say once, few or many, or leave the size out.

-	15	TRBV30	TRBD1	TRBJ1-4	CAWSVESGGNEKLFF	TGTGCCTGGAGTGTAGAATCAGGGGGTAATGAAAAACTGTTTTTT
few	13	TRBV14	-	TRBJ2-7	CASSQVRAGEQYF	TGTGCCAGCAGCCAAGTGAGGGCCGGCGAGCAGTACTTC
-	15	TRBV21-1	-	TRBJ1-1	CASSLRTGGNTEAFF	TGCGCCAGCAGCCTGAGGACAGGGGGGAACACTGAAGCTTTCTTT
-	16	TRBV2	TRBD1	TRBJ2-7	CASRGQGAPMTYEQYF	TGTGCCAGCAGGGGACAGGGGGCGCCGATGACCTACGAGCAGTACTTC
-	13	TRBV7-9	-	TRBJ2-2	CASSFGGGGELFF	TGTGCCAGCAGCTTCGGGGGAGGCGGGGAGCTGTTTTTT
few	14	TRBV30	TRBD1	TRBJ1-1	CAWTRTGGFTEAFF	TGTGCCTGGACCCGGACAGGGGGCTTCACTGAAGCTTTCTTT
once	17	TRBV2	TRBD1	TRBJ2-6	CASNGDSSDWGANVLTF	TGTGCCAGCAACGGGGACAGTTCCGATTGGGGGGCCAACGTCCTGACTTTC
-	13	TRBV6-1	-	TRBJ1-5	CASSNYQDQPQHF	TGTGCCAGCAGTAATTATCAGGATCAGCCCCAGCATTTT
-	16	TRBV9	TRBD2	TRBJ2-1	CASSVGGGGSYNEQFF	TGTGCCAGCAGCGTAGGCGGGGGGGGCTCCTACAATGAGCAGTTCTTC
once	13	TRBV28	-	TRBJ2-7	CAGSMTGSYEQYF	TGTGCCGGCAGTATGACAGGTTCCTACGAGCAGTACTTC
-	15	TRBV27	TRBD2	TRBJ2-1	CASSSLAGGRGEQFF	TGTGCCAGCAGTTCCCTAGCGGGAGGCCGGGGGGAGCAGTTCTTC
-	15	TRBV7-9	-	TRBJ2-4	CASSYSRTDLDIQYF	TGTGCCAGCAGCTACTCGAGGACAGATTTGGACATTCAGTACTTC
-	15	TRBV29-1	-	TRBJ1-2	CSVDYWGKFYGGYTF	TGCAGCGTGGACTATTGGGGGAAGTTCTATGGTGGCTACACCTTC
-	20	TRBV14	-	TRBJ2-1	CASSQGPVGFRGTSYNEQFF	TGTGCCAGCAGCCAAGGCCCCGTCGGGTTTCGCGGGACCTCCTACAATGAGCAGTTCTTC
-	15	TRBV6-4	TRBD2	TRBJ2-3	CASSGLAGGTDTQYF	TGTGCCAGCAGTGGACTAGCGGGGGGCACAGATACGCAGTATTTT
-	15	TRBV7-9	-	TRBJ1-1	CASSLVQTLNTEAFF	TGTGCCAGCAGCTTAGTTCAAACACTGAACACTGAAGCTTTCTTT
-	16	TRBV27	TRBD1	TRBJ1-5	CASSVLGQGFTQPQHF	TGTGCCAGCAGTGTCCTGGGACAGGGCTTTACTCAGCCCCAGCATTTT
few	13	TRBV5-3	-	TRBJ2-7	CASSEGVGYEQYF	TGTGCCAGCAGCGAGGGGGTGGGCTACGAGCAGTACTTC
-	15	TRBV4-1	-	TRBJ1-3	CASSQVGGSGNTIYF	TGCGCCAGCAGCCAAGTTGGAGGATCTGGAAACACCATATATTTT
-	18	TRBV5-1	TRBD1	TRBJ2-6	CASSLEGQAVSGANVLTF	TGCGCCAGCAGCTTGGAAGGACAGGCTGTCTCTGGGGCCAACGTCCTGACTTTC
-	14	TRBV6-5	-	TRBJ1-1	CASSNLDWNTEAFF	TGTGCCAGCAGTAACCTGGACTGGAACACTGAAGCTTTCTTT
medium-sized	13	TRBV6-4	-	TRBJ2-2	CASSDSSTGELFF	TGTGCCAGCAGTGATTCTAGCACCGGGGAGCTGTTTTTT
once	16	TRBV6-5	TRBD1	TRBJ2-2	CASSYAGTGDVGELFF	TGTGCCAGCAGTTATGCCGGGACAGGGGACGTCGGGGAGCTGTTTTTT
-	19	TRBV4-1	TRBD2	TRBJ2-7	CASSQEWTSGIRHSYEQYF	TGCGCCAGCAGCCAAGAGTGGACTAGCGGGATTAGACACTCCTACGAGCAGTACTTC
-	16	TRBV9	TRBD1	TRBJ1-6	CASSARGLLSPSPLHF	TGTGCCAGCAGCGCCAGGGGGCTTCTCTCTCCCTCACCCCTCCACTTT
-	14	TRBV7-9	TRBD1	TRBJ2-7	CASSLPRQGTEQYF	TGTGCCAGCAGCTTACCGAGACAGGGAACCGAGCAGTACTTC
-	14	TRBV7-6	TRBD1	TRBJ1-3	CASSSGTGGNTIYF	TGTGCCAGCAGCTCCGGGACAGGTGGAAACACCATATATTTT
-	15	TRBV6-1	TRBD1	TRBJ1-2	CASREGPGTGVGYTF	TGTGCCAGCAGGGAGGGTCCCGGGACAGGGGTTGGCTACACCTTC
few	14	TRBV5-3	TRBD1	TRBJ1-2	CASSRGQGFFGYTF	TGTGCCAGCAGCAGGGGACAGGGGTTTTTTGGCTACACCTTC
-	17	TRBV13	TRBD2	TRBJ2-5	CASSLWASGGDQETQYF	TGTGCCAGCAGCTTATGGGCTAGCGGGGGAGATCAAGAGACCCAGTACTTC
-	16	TRBV5-6	TRBD1	TRBJ2-7	CASTPSEGTGVYEQYF	TGTGCCAGCACCCCTTCAGAGGGGACAGGGGTCTACGAGCAGTACTTC
-	14	TRBV28	-	TRBJ1-6	CASSLKGYNSPLHF	TGTGCCAGCAGTTTAAAGGGGTACAATTCACCCCTCCACTTT
-	15	TRBV5-1	-	TRBJ2-1	CASSMGTYTYNEQFF	TGCGCCAGCAGCATGGGGACTTATACCTACAATGAGCAGTTCTTC
-	13	TRBV28	-	TRBJ1-2	CASSLGTNYGYTF	TGTGCCAGCAGTTTGGGCACTAACTATGGCTACACCTTC
-	15	TRBV6-1	TRBD2	TRBJ2-3	CASSEWLAGGDTQYF	TGTGCCAGCAGTGAATGGTTAGCGGGAGGTGATACGCAGTATTTT
once	12	TRBV2	-	TRBJ1-2	CASLPADYGYTF	TGTGCCAGTCTACCGGCGGACTATGGCTACACCTTC
few	17	TRBV12-5	-	TRBJ1-4	CASGLVELVRSNEKLFF	TGTGCTAGTGGTTTGGTAGAATTAGTCCGGTCTAATGAAAAACTGTTTTTT
-	15	TRBV6-6	TRBD2	TRBJ2-7	CASSYTSGSAYEQYF	TGTGCCAGCAGTTACACTAGCGGGAGTGCGTACGAGCAGTACTTC
few	11	TRBV27	-	TRBJ2-7	CASSLGSEQYF	TGTGCCAGCAGTTTGGGCTCCGAGCAGTACTTC
-	14	TRBV5-4	-	TRBJ2-5	CASSQTGLKGTQYF	TGTGCCAGCAGCCAAACGGGACTTAAGGGGACCCAGTACTTC
-	15	TRBV4-1	-	TRBJ1-5	CASSQEQGLRQPQHF	TGCGCCAGCAGCCAAGAACAGGGACTAAGGCAGCCCCAGCATTTT
-	15	TRBV28	-	TRBJ2-3	CASSLDSPSTDTQYF	TGTGCCAGCAGTTTGGACTCTCCAAGCACAGATACGCAGTATTTT
few	17	TRBV2	TRBD2	TRBJ2-5	CASTRTSGRGGQETQYF	TGTGCCAGCACTCGGACTAGCGGGAGGGGAGGTCAAGAGACCCAGTACTTC
-	16	TRBV7-9	-	TRBJ2-5	CASSLSKRQGGETQYF	TGTGCCAGCAGCTTATCTAAGAGACAGGGAGGCGAGACCCAGTACTTC
-	16	TRBV30	TRBD1	TRBJ1-2	CAWRAQGQGHFYGYTF	TGTGCCTGGAGAGCCCAAGGACAGGGACACTTCTATGGCTACACCTTC